The rows below give T cell receptor beta chains drawn from one sample of a study of OX40 agonist ivuxolimab in advanced cancers. Clones were sequenced by immunoSEQ multiplex PCR, and TCRdb holds only the in-frame ones, with some missing. The data contain some 60,000 clones, 84% of them seen just once; the ten biggest clones take up roughly 2%. The sample in question was CD4+ or CD8+ T cells sorted from blood, obtained in a trial of the OX40 agonist ivuxolimab. The receptors were sampled from an adult with an advanced solid tumor such as melanoma, head and neck, liver or kidney cancer. Both conserved end residues are part of each CDR3. Each record gives: V gene, D gene, clone size, J gene, CDR3 protein, CDR3 DNA. D genes are given only for firm matches. Rows give clone size only sometimes, using once, few, many, or a class for an expanded clone.

V gene: TRBV27; D gene: NA; clone size: NA; J gene: TRBJ2-3; CDR3 protein: CASSLNGILGTDTQYF; CDR3 DNA: TGTGCCAGCAGTTTAAATGGAATACTTGGCACAGATACGCAGTATTTT
V gene: TRBV7-9; D gene: NA; clone size: NA; J gene: TRBJ2-3; CDR3 protein: CASSSPRVDISTDTQYF; CDR3 DNA: TGTGCCAGCAGCTCCCCCCGGGTAGACATTAGCACAGATACGCAGTATTTT
V gene: TRBV7-9; D gene: TRBD1; clone size: NA; J gene: TRBJ1-1; CDR3 protein: CASSFFDRDTEAFF; CDR3 DNA: TGTGCCAGCAGCTTCTTTGACAGGGACACTGAAGCTTTCTTT
V gene: TRBV15; D gene: TRBD1; clone size: NA; J gene: TRBJ1-6; CDR3 protein: CATSSYLDRVTDSPLHF; CDR3 DNA: TGTGCCACCAGCAGCTACCTCGACAGGGTTACTGATTCACCCCTCCACTTT
V gene: TRBV7-8; D gene: NA; clone size: NA; J gene: TRBJ1-3; CDR3 protein: CASSLQGISGNTIYF; CDR3 DNA: TGTGCCAGCAGCTTACAGGGGATCTCTGGAAACACCATATATTTT
V gene: TRBV5-5; D gene: NA; clone size: few; J gene: TRBJ1-1; CDR3 protein: CASSPHPVYAEAFF; CDR3 DNA: TGTGCCAGCAGCCCCCACCCGGTTTATGCTGAAGCTTTCTTT
V gene: TRBV30; D gene: NA; clone size: NA; J gene: TRBJ1-1; CDR3 protein: CACLGGHDEAFF; CDR3 DNA: TGTGCCTGTCTAGGGGGGCATGATGAAGCTTTCTTT
V gene: TRBV6-6; D gene: TRBD2; clone size: NA; J gene: TRBJ2-2; CDR3 protein: CASSRLAESSGELFF; CDR3 DNA: TGTGCCAGCAGTCGACTAGCGGAATCCTCCGGGGAGCTGTTTTTT
V gene: TRBV7-6; D gene: TRBD2; clone size: NA; J gene: TRBJ2-2; CDR3 protein: CASSPGLAGGPFGAGELFF; CDR3 DNA: TGTGCCAGCAGCCCGGGACTAGCGGGGGGGCCATTCGGAGCCGGGGAGCTGTTTTTT
V gene: TRBV2; D gene: NA; clone size: NA; J gene: TRBJ2-5; CDR3 protein: CASREETQYF; CDR3 DNA: TGTGCCAGCCGAGAGGAGACCCAGTACTTC
V gene: TRBV27; D gene: TRBD1; clone size: NA; J gene: TRBJ2-3; CDR3 protein: CASSPWDRRTDTQYF; CDR3 DNA: TGTGCCAGCAGTCCTTGGGACAGACGCACAGATACGCAGTATTTT
V gene: TRBV7-7; D gene: NA; clone size: NA; J gene: TRBJ2-1; CDR3 protein: CASSFSPVNEQFF; CDR3 DNA: TGTGCTAGCAGCTTTAGCCCAGTCAATGAGCAGTTCTTC
V gene: TRBV6-6; D gene: NA; clone size: NA; J gene: TRBJ1-5; CDR3 protein: CASSSNQPQHF; CDR3 DNA: TGTGCCAGCAGCAGCAATCAGCCCCAGCATTTT
V gene: TRBV6-5; D gene: TRBD2; clone size: NA; J gene: TRBJ2-1; CDR3 protein: CASKEAGAQLDEQFF; CDR3 DNA: TGTGCCAGCAAAGAGGCGGGAGCTCAGCTGGATGAGCAGTTCTTC
V gene: TRBV6-5; D gene: NA; clone size: once; J gene: TRBJ2-7; CDR3 protein: CASSSPKQGTYEQYF; CDR3 DNA: TGTGCCAGCAGTTCCCCGAAACAGGGAACCTACGAGCAGTACTTC
V gene: TRBV28; D gene: TRBD1; clone size: NA; J gene: TRBJ2-4; CDR3 protein: CASSSGGQGKNIQYF; CDR3 DNA: TGTGCCAGCAGTTCCGGCGGACAGGGGAAAAACATTCAGTACTTC
V gene: TRBV4-3; D gene: NA; clone size: NA; J gene: TRBJ2-5; CDR3 protein: CASSQDSAGETQYF; CDR3 DNA: TGCGCCAGCAGCCAAGATTCCGCTGGGGAGACCCAGTACTTC
V gene: TRBV5-4; D gene: NA; clone size: NA; J gene: TRBJ2-7; CDR3 protein: CASSLGGTSYEQYF; CDR3 DNA: TGTGCCAGCAGCTTGGGGGGGACTTCCTACGAGCAGTACTTC
V gene: TRBV5-1; D gene: NA; clone size: NA; J gene: TRBJ2-1; CDR3 protein: CASSLGGSYNEQFF; CDR3 DNA: TGCGCCAGCAGCTTGGGGGGATCCTACAATGAGCAGTTCTTC
V gene: TRBV7-2; D gene: NA; clone size: NA; J gene: TRBJ2-7; CDR3 protein: CASSLLGGRNYEQYF; CDR3 DNA: TGTGCCAGCAGCCTTCTGGGGGGACGGAACTACGAGCAGTACTTC
V gene: TRBV7-2; D gene: NA; clone size: NA; J gene: TRBJ1-2; CDR3 protein: CASSRQASGVYGYTF; CDR3 DNA: TGTGCCAGCAGCAGACAAGCCTCAGGGGTCTATGGCTACACCTTC
V gene: TRBV5-1; D gene: TRBD2; clone size: NA; J gene: TRBJ2-1; CDR3 protein: CASSLYSRGDSYNEQFF; CDR3 DNA: TGCGCCAGCAGCTTGTACTCCCGGGGGGACTCCTACAATGAGCAGTTCTTC
V gene: TRBV9; D gene: TRBD2; clone size: NA; J gene: TRBJ2-2; CDR3 protein: CASTRLASVTGELFF; CDR3 DNA: TGTGCCAGCACACGACTAGCGTCGGTCACCGGGGAGCTGTTTTTT
V gene: TRBV11-2; D gene: NA; clone size: NA; J gene: TRBJ2-5; CDR3 protein: CASSLTGLETQYF; CDR3 DNA: TGTGCCAGCAGCCTTACAGGATTAGAGACCCAGTACTTC
V gene: TRBV10-2; D gene: NA; clone size: NA; J gene: TRBJ1-5; CDR3 protein: CASSESDSNQPQHF; CDR3 DNA: TGCGCCAGCAGTGAGAGTGACAGCAATCAGCCCCAGCATTTT
V gene: TRBV7-6; D gene: NA; clone size: NA; J gene: TRBJ2-7; CDR3 protein: CASSFSTGFRSYEQYF; CDR3 DNA: TGTGCCAGCAGCTTCTCGACCGGGTTCCGCTCCTACGAGCAGTACTTC
V gene: TRBV25-1; D gene: TRBD1; clone size: NA; J gene: TRBJ1-1; CDR3 protein: CASSELGRTGGLGTEAFF; CDR3 DNA: TGTGCCAGCAGTGAATTAGGGAGGACAGGGGGATTGGGCACTGAAGCTTTCTTT
V gene: TRBV9; D gene: NA; clone size: NA; J gene: TRBJ2-3; CDR3 protein: CASSVVGVDASTDTQYF; CDR3 DNA: TGTGCCAGCAGCGTAGTTGGTGTAGATGCTAGCACAGATACGCAGTATTTT
V gene: TRBV28; D gene: TRBD2; clone size: NA; J gene: TRBJ2-3; CDR3 protein: CASTRLGRGADTQYF; CDR3 DNA: TGTGCCAGCACCCGCTTGGGGAGGGGCGCAGATACGCAGTATTTT
V gene: TRBV28; D gene: NA; clone size: once; J gene: TRBJ2-6; CDR3 protein: CATSSNNVRSGANVLTF; CDR3 DNA: TGTGCCACCTCCAGTAATAATGTCCGTTCTGGGGCCAACGTCCTGACTTTC
V gene: TRBV5-4; D gene: TRBD1; clone size: NA; J gene: TRBJ1-2; CDR3 protein: CASSRDRVHGYTF; CDR3 DNA: TGTGCCAGCAGCCGTGACAGGGTACATGGCTACACCTTC
V gene: TRBV30; D gene: NA; clone size: NA; J gene: TRBJ2-5; CDR3 protein: CAWSPSQEAQYF; CDR3 DNA: TGTGCCTGGAGTCCAAGCCAAGAGGCCCAGTACTTC
V gene: TRBV6-6; D gene: NA; clone size: NA; J gene: TRBJ1-2; CDR3 protein: CASSPGRRQYGYTF; CDR3 DNA: TGTGCCAGCAGCCCTGGACGACGGCAGTATGGCTACACCTTC
V gene: TRBV5-1; D gene: TRBD1; clone size: NA; J gene: TRBJ1-1; CDR3 protein: CASSLAGTGGGTEAFF; CDR3 DNA: TGCGCCAGCAGCTTGGCCGGGACAGGAGGAGGCACTGAAGCTTTCTTT
V gene: TRBV9; D gene: NA; clone size: few; J gene: TRBJ2-2; CDR3 protein: CASSPKPNTGELFF; CDR3 DNA: TGTGCCAGCAGCCCGAAACCGAACACCGGGGAGCTGTTTTTT
V gene: TRBV7-2; D gene: NA; clone size: NA; J gene: TRBJ2-3; CDR3 protein: CASSLSRNTDTQYF; CDR3 DNA: TGTGCCAGCAGCTTAAGCCGGAACACAGATACGCAGTATTTT
V gene: TRBV9; D gene: TRBD2; clone size: NA; J gene: TRBJ2-1; CDR3 protein: CASSLLKRGDVNEQFF; CDR3 DNA: TGTGCCAGCAGCTTATTAAAGCGGGGGGACGTCAATGAGCAGTTCTTC